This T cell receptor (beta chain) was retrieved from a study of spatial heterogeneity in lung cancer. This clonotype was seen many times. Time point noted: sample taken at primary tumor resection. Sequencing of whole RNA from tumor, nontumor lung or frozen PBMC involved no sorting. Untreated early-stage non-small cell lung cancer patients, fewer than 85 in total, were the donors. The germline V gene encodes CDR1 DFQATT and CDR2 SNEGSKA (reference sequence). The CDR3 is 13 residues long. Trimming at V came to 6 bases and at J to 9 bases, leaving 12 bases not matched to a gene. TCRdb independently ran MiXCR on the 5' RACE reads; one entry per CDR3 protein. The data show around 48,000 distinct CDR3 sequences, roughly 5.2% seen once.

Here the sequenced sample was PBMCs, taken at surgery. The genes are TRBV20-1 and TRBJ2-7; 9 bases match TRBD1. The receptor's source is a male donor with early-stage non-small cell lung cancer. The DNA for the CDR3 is TGCAGTGCACACCGGGACAGGGCCGAGTTGCAGTACTTC. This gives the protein CSAHRDRAELQYF.